The present T cell receptor beta chain was sequenced within a study of T-cell memory formation after mild COVID-19. Study findings and constraints: The main location of contracting CD4+ clones was CM and EM, and that of contracting CD8+ clones was EMRA.

Looked up from germline, CDR1 is SQVTM and CDR2 is ANQGSEA. This CDR3 contains 13 residues. V lost 6 bases to trimming and J lost 2 bases, with 13 bases between them. On this clonotype: The target antigen is unknown.

TCRdb analysed the 5' RACE reads with MiXCR anew, one entry per CDR3 protein. The table has around 450,000 distinct CDR3 sequences, around 20% seen once. This sequence joins TRBV29-1 and TRBJ1-1, with D tentatively TRBD1 (6 bases). Source material: PBMCs or a T cell subset sorted from them (not recorded which). This TCR derives from an adult woman who had mild COVID-19 (a few samples of this study predate the infection). Cell type and time point are not known. CDR3 in DNA: TGCAGCGTCGGGGGGGGCAGTAACACTGAAGCTTTCTTT. The encoded protein is CSVGGGSNTEAFF.